This T cell receptor (beta chain) came from a study of T cell clonotyping in hematopoietic cell transplantation. Assay used: immunoSEQ multiplex PCR; TCRdb lists only in-frame clones, some missing. The table records approximately 6,000 clones, 32% of them present only once. V shed 4 bases and J shed 3 bases, with 9 bases lying between them. The CDR3 spans 13 residues. Germline CDR1 reads GTSNPN; CDR2 reads SVGIG (reference sequence). In this sample, this clone turned up a few times. The genes are TRBV30 and TRBJ2-2; tentative D call: TRBD1 (5 bases). Sequencing used peripheral blood mononuclear cells, obtained 30 days after allogeneic stem cell transplant. This clonotype was sampled from a female patient aged 50-59 years who had an allogeneic stem cell transplant from an unrelated donor, so the T cells may come from the graft donor. Some clones in this sample may be carry-over from other donors' samples. The CDR3 region is CAWISRDTGELFF. In DNA, the CDR3 is TGTGCCTGGATCAGCAGGGACACCGGGGAGCTGTTTTTT.